This T cell receptor beta chain was identified during a study of T cells after posttransplantation cyclophosphamide (dated by TCRdb to the mid-2010s). As for the study more broadly: Using TRB sequencing, the study followed how the T cell repertoire reconstituted after myeloablative bone marrow transplantation in which posttransplantation cyclophosphamide served as GVHD prophylaxis. Samples from approximately 37 PTCy-treated patients, along with samples from 15 to 20 of their related bone marrow donors, underwent antigen receptor sequencing. TRB sequencing was performed on blood from all 35 or so PTCy patients with 1-year posttransplant specimens. In 3 patients, TRB sequencing was also performed on up to roughly 3 more blood samples taken 2 to 5.2 years after transplant, and in 4 patients, pretransplant blood was also TRB-sequenced. Because TRA and TRB clonality correlated tightly in several samples, later TCR analyses were limited to TRB. Public TRB sequences were queried against a database of over 3,500 sequences associated with responses to pathogens, tumor antigens, self-antigens and alloantigens. General findings and caveats noted by the study authors: The TRB repertoires of T cells infiltrating skin or the GI tract showed only limited overlap with the TRB repertoires found in blood. Across approximately 45 patients, recipient CMV seropositivity and CMV reactivation were highly associated with TRB clonality; PTCy diversity was similar to CNI/methotrexate controls. Donor-recipient similarity was low at 1-2 months but increased during the first year, and donor CD8+ memory clones often dominated later blood repertoires.

The table lists this clone with many counts. What antigen it recognizes has not been identified. One base away there is no much larger clone; base qualities are not given. Genomic DNA was the input for TRB sequencing, which was run either with the immunoSEQ assay at survey resolution or with the hsTCRB kit. The paper's processing steps were these. The immunoSEQ software handled initial read processing, and the LymphoSeq R package was used for repertoire analyses. Clonality was computed as 1 minus normalized Shannon entropy, and a Gini coefficient was also calculated for each TRB dataset. To infer phenotypes in unsorted samples, TRB sequences from sorted subsets of the recipient or donor were mapped onto the unsorted samples of the same recipient. Imported from immuneACCESS, the table was reduced by TCRdb to in-frame sequences with V and J called. These copies leave out some clones; in studies compared against another copy, an unresolved V gene accounts for under half, and the cause of the remainder is not known. That table gives V, J and clone size, and the DNA gave D and trimming. The sample comprises 15,000 to 20,000 clones, and every one was counted more than once. Approximately 0.54% of the sample rests with the top ten.

The germline V gene specifies MGHRA as CDR1 and YSYEKL as CDR2. CDR3 length: 15 amino acids, cysteine to phenylalanine. Only CDR3 DNA remains: 45 bases, in frame from the first base. V trim: 3 bases; J trim: 3 bases; unmatched bases: 6. This specimen's treatment or condition label, interpreted: high-dose cyclophosphamide on days +3 and +4 as single-agent GVHD prophylaxis. Patients in the PTCy group got busulfan and fludarabine conditioning, a marrow graft from a related or unrelated donor, and cyclophosphamide on days +3 and +4. PTCy-treated patients were drawn from a prospective multi-institutional clinical trial. Mononuclear cells from peripheral blood and bone marrow were separated by Ficoll-Hypaque density centrifugation and then cryopreserved.

The chain couples TRBV4-1 to TRBJ2-7, and 9 junctional nucleotides match TRBD1. The sequence was obtained from a female patient aged 30 to 45 who received an allogeneic stem cell transplant from a related donor, was CMV-positive, and had no GVHD. After a transplant, the donor of the graft may account for some T cells. Sequences were derived from PBMCs, sampled after allogeneic stem cell transplant with posttransplant cyclophosphamide. The CDR3 protein sequence reads: CASSHRQGGFYEQYF. The DNA sequence is given as TGCGCCAGCAGCCATCGACAGGGGGGGTTCTACGAGCAGTACTTC.